Below, 25 T cell receptor beta chains from the same sample are listed, as sequenced in a study of blood T cell repertoires in COVID-19. Method: immunoSEQ multiplex PCR; TCRdb's copy keeps in-frame clones and lacks some. This table holds 53,000 or so clones, approximately 80% found once. The sequenced sample was peripheral blood. These receptors were obtained from a man in his 70s with active or convalescent COVID-19.

This clone was observed once. CDR3 sequence reads: CASRALLRANTGELFF. The CDR3 bases are TGTGCCAGCAGGGCCCTCTTGCGGGCGAACACCGGGGAGCTGTTTTTT. J is TRBJ2-2 and V is TRBV11-2; the D gene is possibly TRBD2 (5 bases). V lost 6 bases, J lost 0 bases, and 14 bases lay in between. CDR1 is SGHAT, CDR2 FQNNGV, per germline. The length of the CDR3 is 16 residues.

J is TRBJ1-5 and V is TRBV5-5; D gene ambiguous. Germline lookup yields CDR1 SGHKS and CDR2 YYEKEE (reference sequence). The CDR3 runs 14 residues. Trimming stripped 1 base from V and 6 bases from J, with 11 bases between. This chain's CDR3 is CASSLRGDGQPQHF. CDR3 sequence (DNA): TGTGCCAGCAGCTTGAGAGGAGATGGTCAGCCCCAGCATTTT. The full variable domain, in which reference TRBV5-5 and TRBJ1-5 provide the parts outside the CDR3, is DAGVTQSPTHLIKTRGQQVTLRCSPISGHKSVSWYQQVLGQGPQFIFQYYEKEERGRGNFPDRFSARQFPNYSSELNVNALLLGDSALYLCASSLRGDGQPQHFGDGTRLSIL.

J is TRBJ2-5 and V is TRBV20-1; D not certain. Germline V gene data show CDR1 as DFQATT and CDR2 as SNEGSKA (reference sequence). The CDR3 loop spans 11 amino acids. V was clipped by 3 bases and J by 4 bases, with 6 bases between them. In DNA form, the CDR3 reads TGCAGTGCTAGGCCGGTAGAGACCCAGTACTTC. Protein product: CSARPVETQYF.

V usage is TRBV3-1 (or the pseudogene TRBV3-2) and J usage is TRBJ2-3; D uncertain. Germline assignment: CDR1 LGHDT and CDR2 YNNKEL (reference sequence). This CDR3 has 13 amino acids. Trimming left V 4 bases short and J 1 base short, with 6 bases between. The CDR3 here is CASSPVRTDTQYF. CDR3 nucleotides: TGTGCCAGCAGCCCCGTCCGCACAGATACGCAGTATTTT.

The chain uses TRBV21-1 and TRBJ1-6. TRBV21-1 is a pseudogene locus. This CDR3 comprises 17 residues. Here the CDR3 reads CASSKAGAERANSPLHF. The CDR3, as DNA: TGTGCCAGCAGCAAAGCGGGTGCGGAGAGGGCAAATTCACCCCTCCACTTT.

The CDR3 region is CASSQEMREPQHF. The CDR3 bases are TGCGCCAGCAGCCAAGAAATGCGGGAGCCCCAGCATTTT. V is TRBV4-3 and J is TRBJ1-5; no definite D call. The CDR3 extends over 13 amino acids. Germline-derived CDR1 and CDR2 are LGHNA and YSLEER. V gave up 0 bases and J gave up 8 bases, with 8 bases separating them.

The chain uses TRBV2 and TRBJ2-7; 7 bases fit TRBD1. V dropped 9 bases and J dropped 5; count of bases not matched to a gene: 13. The germline CDR1 and CDR2 sequences are SNHLY and FYNNEI. The CDR3 consists of 14 residues. The CDR3 spells CASLPRQGPNEQYF. The CDR3 region has the DNA TGTGCCAGTCTACCCAGACAGGGCCCCAACGAGCAGTACTTC.

This clone came up a few times. This rearrangement joins TRBV11-3 to TRBJ1-2; D unclear. Germline V gene lookup returns CDR1 SGHNT and CDR2 YENEEA. V lost 0 bases to trimming and J lost 0 bases, with 5 bases between them. The CDR3 consists of 14 residues. The CDR3 sequence: CASSLDQANYGYTF. The CDR3 DNA sequence: TGTGCCAGCAGCTTAGATCAGGCTAACTATGGCTACACCTTC.

This clone was seen only a few times. The CDR3 loop is CASAGTGYSPLHF. The CDR3 DNA reads as TGTGCCAGCGCGGGGACAGGGTATTCACCCCTCCACTTT. The V and J genes are TRBV6-5 and TRBJ1-6; 9 bases fit TRBD1. CDR1 is MNHEY and CDR2 is SVGAGI in the germline V gene. Trimming took 8 bases from V and 8 from J; bases not matched to a gene: 4. This CDR3 contains 13 residues.

V usage is TRBV4-3 and J usage is TRBJ1-1, with D perhaps TRBD1 (5 bases). There are 15 residues in the CDR3. The V and J ends lost 1 base and 1 base respectively, with 10 bases between them. Germline V gene lookup returns CDR1 LGHNA and CDR2 YSLEER. CDR3 sequence (DNA): TGCGCCAGCAGCCAAGTGTTGGGGCGGAACACTGAAGCTTTCTTT. It yields the protein CASSQVLGRNTEAFF.

The chain links TRBV9 to TRBJ1-2; TRBD1 matches at 8 bases. The germline V gene encodes CDR1 SGDLS and CDR2 YYNGEE. The CDR3 is 14 residues long. J gave up 2 bases and V 4 bases, and 4 bases lay outside the gene matches. CDR3: CASSPQGANYGYTF. The CDR3, as DNA: TGTGCCAGCAGCCCGCAGGGGGCGAACTATGGCTACACCTTC.

The table lists this clone with a count of one. V and J are TRBV4-3 and TRBJ2-2; TRBD2 matches at 8 bases. The length of the CDR3 is 16 residues. The junction had 10 bases not matched to a gene; V was cut back by 5 bases and J by 5 bases. Looked up from germline, CDR1 is LGHNA and CDR2 is YSLEER. The DNA for the CDR3 is TGCGCCAGCAGCTACAGCTTTCTAGCGGGTACCGGGGAGCTGTTTTTT. It encodes CASSYSFLAGTGELFF.

The sample holds one count of this clone. The rearrangement joins TRBV7-6 to TRBJ1-4; TRBD1 might be the D (5 bases). The CDR3 is 15 residues long. The V gene's germline CDR1 is SGHVS and CDR2 FNYEAQ. The V gene lost 4 bases and the J gene lost 11 bases, with 20 bases spanning the gap. DNA for the CDR3: TGTGCCAGCAGCTCCCCTCGGGAAAGGGGAGGCAAACTGTTTTTT. Amino acid sequence: CASSSPRERGGKLFF.

This clone was seen a handful of times. The rearrangement uses TRBV5-1 and TRBJ2-7; D unclear. The CDR3 loop spans 13 amino acids. The V end lost 0 bases, the J end lost 6 bases, and 10 bases lay between the germline ends. Per germline, CDR1 SGHRS and CDR2 YFSETQ. The CDR3, as DNA: TGCGCCAGCAGCTTGGGGCAGGCAACCGAGCAGTACTTC. Protein sequence: CASSLGQATEQYF.

The J gene is TRBJ1-1, the V gene TRBV7-9, with D possibly TRBD1 on 6 matching bases. The CDR3 is 14 amino acids. Trimming shortened V by 6 bases and J by 1 base, and 12 bases separated the two germline ends. From germline, CDR1 is SEHNR and CDR2 FQNEAQ (reference sequence). The CDR3 nucleotides read TGTGCCAGCAGGTCCGGGACACAGAACACTGAAGCTTTCTTT. It translates to CASRSGTQNTEAFF.

V usage is TRBV19 and J usage is TRBJ1-5; D is undetermined. Germline V gives CDR1 LNHDA, CDR2 SQIVND (reference sequence). The V and J ends lost 4 bases and 11 bases respectively, with 15 bases between them. This CDR3 has 13 residues. The CDR3 region has the DNA TGTGCCAGTAGTAGGGCCAGCCCAGAAGCCCAGCATTTT. Protein product: CASSRASPEAQHF.

The CDR3 loop is CASSLYRQRLNTEAFF. The DNA for the CDR3 is TGTGCCAGCAGCTTATACCGACAGCGACTGAACACTGAAGCTTTCTTT. The chain joins TRBV7-9 to TRBJ1-1; possibly TRBD1 for D (5 bases). V gave up 2 bases and J gave up 0 bases, with 13 bases separating them. The CDR3 has 16 amino acids. The germline V gene has CDR1 SEHNR and CDR2 FQNEAQ (reference sequence).

The chain combines TRBV7-2 with TRBJ1-1; 8 nucleotides match TRBD1. The CDR3 is 14 amino acids. Germline CDR1 is SGHTA and CDR2 is FQGNSA. With V trimmed by 5 bases and J by 0 bases, 2 bases remained unmatched. The chain's CDR3 is CASSRTGLNTEAFF. Written as DNA, the CDR3 is TGTGCCAGCAGCCGGACAGGGCTGAACACTGAAGCTTTCTTT.

This chain connects TRBV5-1 to TRBJ2-1; 7 bases are shared with TRBD2. This CDR3 is built from 16 residues. Losses at the gene ends were 2 bases for V and 1 base for J; bases not matched to a gene: 6. Germline loops: CDR1 SGHRS, CDR2 YFSETQ. The CDR3 loop is CASSFAAGNSYNEQFF. The DNA for the CDR3 is TGCGCCAGCAGCTTTGCAGCGGGGAATTCCTACAATGAGCAGTTCTTC.

The chain has TRBV20-1 and TRBJ1-1; D call uncertain. The V and J ends lost 3 bases and 0 bases respectively, with 8 bases between them. The germline V gene has CDR1 DFQATT and CDR2 SNEGSKA (reference sequence). CDR3 length: 13 amino acids. The CDR3 bases are TGCAGTGCTAGTGAACATATGAACACTGAAGCTTTCTTT. This translates into CSASEHMNTEAFF.

The genes are TRBV5-1 and TRBJ1-6, with TRBD1 identical over 7 bases. The trim removed 3 bases at V and 8 bases at J, leaving 11 bases unmatched. The CDR3 covers 16 residues. The germline V gene encodes CDR1 SGHRS and CDR2 YFSETQ. CDR3 nucleotide sequence: TGCGCCAGCAGCTCACTAAGGACAGGCGGTCATTCACCCCTCCACTTT. Protein: CASSSLRTGGHSPLHF.

This chain connects TRBV20-1 to TRBJ1-1; 8 bases match TRBD1. The CDR3 totals 14 residues. V lost 4 bases to trimming and J lost 7 bases; unmatched junction nucleotides: 11. CDR1 DFQATT and CDR2 SNEGSKA come from the germline V gene (reference sequence). The CDR3 region has the DNA TGCAGTGCTAATGAGCAGGGGGCACTTATTGAAGCTTTCTTT. Its translation: CSANEQGALIEAFF.

This clone was detected once. V gene TRBV7-2 combines with J gene TRBJ2-1; 8 bases align to TRBD1. CDR3 length: 15 amino acids. V was clipped by 2 bases and J by 10 bases; unmatched bases: 10. CDR1 and CDR2 from the germline V gene are SGHTA and FQGNSA. Here the CDR3 reads CASSLTGTGEGEQFF. In nucleotides, the CDR3 is TGTGCCAGCAGCTTAACGGGGACAGGAGAAGGGGAGCAGTTCTTC.

The chain links TRBV2 to TRBJ1-5; TRBD1 matches 8 bases. The CDR3 runs to 14 residues. Trimming removed 4 bases from V and 2 bases from J; junction bases left unmatched: 1. CDR1 is SNHLY, CDR2 FYNNEI, per germline. The CDR3 spells CASSGGQGNQPQHF. In nucleotides, the CDR3 is TGTGCCAGCAGTGGGGGACAGGGCAATCAGCCCCAGCATTTT.

This clone was counted only a few times. This rearrangement joins TRBV10-3 to TRBJ1-6; weak D call: TRBD1 (6 bases). Trimming took off 8 bases at V and 5 bases at J, with 10 bases between the two ends. The CDR3 is 13 residues long. Germline CDR1 reads ENHRY; CDR2 reads SYGVKD. CDR3 DNA: TGTGCCATCGGGACAAATCATAATTCACCCCTCCACTTT. This gives the protein CAIGTNHNSPLHF.